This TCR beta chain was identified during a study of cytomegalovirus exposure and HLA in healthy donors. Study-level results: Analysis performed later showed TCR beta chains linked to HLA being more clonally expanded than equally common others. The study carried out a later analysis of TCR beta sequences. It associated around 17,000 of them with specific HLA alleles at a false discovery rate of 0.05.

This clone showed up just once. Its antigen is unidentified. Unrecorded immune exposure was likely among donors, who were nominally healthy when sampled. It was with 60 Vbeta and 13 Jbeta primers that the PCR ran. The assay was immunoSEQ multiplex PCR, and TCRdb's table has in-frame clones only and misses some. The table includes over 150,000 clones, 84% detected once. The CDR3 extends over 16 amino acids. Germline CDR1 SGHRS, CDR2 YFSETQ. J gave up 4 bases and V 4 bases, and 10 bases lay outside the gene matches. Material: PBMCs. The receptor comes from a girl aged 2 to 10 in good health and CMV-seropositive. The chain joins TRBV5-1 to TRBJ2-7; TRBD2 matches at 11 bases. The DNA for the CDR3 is TGCGCCAGCAGCCTTGGGACTAGCGGACCAATATACGAGCAGTACTTC. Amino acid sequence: CASSLGTSGPIYEQYF.